A single sample is the source of the 20 T cell receptor beta chains below, sequenced in a study of PD-L1 blockade in urothelial cancer. Stated time point: peripheral blood 6 weeks after treatment start. Clones were sequenced by immunoSEQ multiplex PCR, and TCRdb holds only the in-frame ones, with some missing. The sample contains 30,000 to 45,000 clones, around 84% of which appear only once. Sequencing was performed on PBMCs, taken around atezolizumab (anti-PD-L1) treatment. These receptors originate from a man aged 35 to 55 with urothelial cancer.

This clone was detected a few times. The J gene is TRBJ1-4, the V gene TRBV5-1; D remains ambiguous. Trimming stripped 0 bases from V and 3 bases from J, with 9 bases between. The CDR3 sequence is 15 residues long. From germline, CDR1 is SGHRS and CDR2 YFSETQ. The chain's CDR3 is CASSLGIQSNEKLFF. The CDR3 nucleotides are TGCGCCAGCAGCTTGGGAATACAGTCTAATGAAAAACTGTTTTTT.

The CDR3 DNA sequence: TGTGCCAGTATGGGGACAGGGGCCTATGGCTACACCTTC. It translates to CASMGTGAYGYTF. This chain joins TRBV19 and TRBJ1-2; TRBD1 agrees at 10 bases. Germline V gene data show CDR1 as LNHDA and CDR2 as SQIVND (reference sequence). The CDR3 consists of 13 residues. V lost 7 bases to trimming and J lost 4 bases; unmatched junction nucleotides: 3.

V and J are TRBV2 and TRBJ2-7, with TRBD1 matching over 7 bases. Germline loops: CDR1 SNHLY, CDR2 FYNNEI. V dropped 7 bases and J dropped 2; count of bases not matched to a gene: 14. CDR3 size: 16 residues. The CDR3 here is CASKVPSTGRTYEQYF. As DNA, the CDR3 is TGTGCCAGCAAAGTACCCTCGACAGGGCGCACCTACGAGCAGTACTTC.

The rearrangement joins TRBV9 to TRBJ2-1; 9 bases agree with TRBD2. Germline values: CDR1 SGDLS, CDR2 YYNGEE. J gave up 9 bases and V 0 bases, and 7 bases lay outside the gene matches. This CDR3 has 15 residues. In DNA, the CDR3 is TGTGCCAGCAGCGTAGATCCTAGCGGGACTGGTGAGCAGTTCTTC. Its translation: CASSVDPSGTGEQFF.

This clone has a single count. The rearrangement links TRBV11-3 to TRBJ2-2, with D maybe TRBD1 (5 bases). Trimming stripped 0 bases from V and 0 bases from J, with 14 bases between. This CDR3 spans 18 amino acids. Germline CDR1 reads SGHNT; CDR2 reads YENEEA. CDR3 loop: CASSLDRVGQPNTGELFF. The CDR3 region has the DNA TGTGCCAGCAGCTTAGACCGTGTGGGGCAGCCGAACACCGGGGAGCTGTTTTTT.

The chain uses TRBV30 and TRBJ2-5; 12 bases line up with TRBD2. J gave up 2 bases and V 3 bases, and 4 bases lay outside the gene matches. Germline CDR1 GTSNPN, CDR2 SVGIG (reference sequence). This CDR3 contains 15 residues. The CDR3 region has the DNA TGTGCCTGGAGCGAGCTAGCGGGAGGGCAAGAGACCCAGTACTTC. Translating it yields CAWSELAGGQETQYF.

Worth noting for this clone: The missing conserved phenylalanine or tryptophan at the end of this CDR3 makes a read error likely. The limits of the CDR3 on the DNA are not certain, so only TCRdb's listed CDR3 is given. The chain recombines TRBV20-1 with TRBJ2-4; the DNA was not used to check the table's D call, TRBD2. Germline V gene data show CDR1 as DFQATT and CDR2 as SNEGSKA (reference sequence). The CDR3 is 10 residues long, counting both termini. The CDR3: CSATTWAAVC.

The chain joins TRBV5-1 to TRBJ2-5, with D perhaps matching TRBD1 (6 bases). Germline-derived CDR1 and CDR2 are SGHRS and YFSETQ. The CDR3 has 14 residues. V gave up 0 bases and J gave up 5 bases, with 11 bases separating them. CDR3 nucleotide sequence: TGCGCCAGCAGCTTGGAGGCTGGGGGCGAGACCCAGTACTTC. This sequence encodes CASSLEAGGETQYF.

CDR3 sequence reads: CASSKEVKGETQYF. The CDR3 DNA reads TGTGCCAGCAGCAAAGAGGTGAAGGGGGAGACCCAGTACTTC. This chain connects TRBV21-1 to TRBJ2-5; the table's D gene call, TRBD1, was not cross checked with the DNA. TRBV21-1 is recorded as a pseudogene. The CDR3 covers 14 residues.

The CDR3 loop reads CASSPDPQREALQQFF. The CDR3 coding sequence is TGTGCCAGCTCACCAGACCCGCAGCGGGAGGCACTCCAGCAGTTCTTC. This chain links TRBV18 with TRBJ2-1; 9 nucleotides align to TRBD2. With V trimmed by 2 bases and J by 11 bases, 13 bases remained unmatched. Per the germline V gene, CDR1 is KGHSH and CDR2 is LQKENI. This CDR3 has 16 amino acids.

This clone was detected only a few times. Other DNA sequences in this specimen translate into the identical CDR3. The chain has TRBV6-4 and TRBJ2-1; 7 bases are a match to TRBD2. The CDR3 loop spans 13 amino acids. V was clipped by 8 bases and J by 6 bases; unmatched bases: 7. Germline CDR1 MRHNA, CDR2 SNTAGT. The CDR3 protein is CASSGERGNEQFF. The DNA for the CDR3 is TGTGCCAGCTCTGGAGAGCGGGGCAATGAGCAGTTCTTC.

The sample holds one count of this clone. V gene TRBV18 combines with J gene TRBJ2-1; D ambiguous. This CDR3 is 11 amino acids long. The V end lost 6 bases, the J end lost 5 bases, and 5 bases lay between the germline ends. The germline V gene has CDR1 KGHSH and CDR2 LQKENI. Written as DNA, the CDR3 is TGTGCCAGCTCTCCCAACAATGAGCAGTTCTTC. Encoded protein: CASSPNNEQFF.

The V and J genes are TRBV4-2 and TRBJ1-1; 8 nucleotides line up with TRBD1. Germline CDR1 LGHNA, CDR2 YNFKEQ. Germline trimming cut 4 bases from V and 4 bases from J; bases unmatched to any gene: 8. The CDR3 contains 15 residues. CDR3 in DNA: TGTGCCAGCAGCCGACAGACAGGGGCGGGCACTGAAGCTTTCTTT. This codes for CASSRQTGAGTEAFF.

This rearrangement joins TRBV19 to TRBJ1-1; TRBD1 might be the D (5 bases). CDR1 is LNHDA, CDR2 SQIVND, per germline (reference sequence). V lost 7 bases and J 4 bases, leaving 22 bases between the germline ends. The CDR3 consists of 16 residues. The CDR3 here is CASKVSDRRGGTEAFF. DNA of the CDR3: TGTGCCAGTAAAGTAAGCGATCGGCGGGGCGGCACTGAAGCTTTCTTT. Filled out from reference TRBV19 and TRBJ1-1, the complete variable domain reads DGGITQSPKYLFRKEGQNVTLSCEQNLNHDAMYWYRQDPGQGLRLIYYSQIVNDFQKGDIAEGYSVSREKKESFPLTVTSAQKNPTAFYLCASKVSDRRGGTEAFFGQGTRLTVV.

This chain links TRBV10-2 with TRBJ2-1; 7 bases line up with TRBD2. Germline V gene data show CDR1 as WSHSY and CDR2 as SAAADI. V lost 10 bases to trimming and J lost 5 bases; unmatched junction nucleotides: 14. This CDR3 has 15 amino acids. This CDR3 reads CATREGTIVNNEQFF. As DNA, the CDR3 is TGCGCCACCAGGGAAGGGACTATCGTGAACAATGAGCAGTTCTTC.

The chain has TRBV28 and TRBJ1-2; the match to TRBD1 covers 7 bases. CDR3 length: 12 residues. The J segment lost 8 bases and the V segment lost 7 bases, leaving 7 bases of the junction unmatched. Germline CDR1 reads MDHEN; CDR2 reads SYDVKM. CDR3 protein: CASMQAGGGYTF. Here the CDR3 DNA reads TGTGCCAGCATGCAGGCAGGGGGAGGCTACACCTTC.

In this sample, this clone turned up a few times. The chain uses TRBV7-9 and TRBJ2-3, with 7 bases that match TRBD2. J gave up 5 bases and V 5 bases, and 4 bases lay outside the gene matches. Germline V gives CDR1 SEHNR, CDR2 FQNEAQ (reference sequence). This CDR3 has 13 residues. CDR3 DNA: TGTGCCAGCAGCCGGGACTACCGAGATACGCAGTATTTT. Its protein product is CASSRDYRDTQYF.

In its sample, this clone was seen a few times. The V call is TRBV5-1, the J call TRBJ2-5, with D hard to call. V was trimmed by 0 bases and J by 0 bases, leaving 9 bases between them. Germline V gives CDR1 SGHRS, CDR2 YFSETQ. The CDR3 spans 15 residues. CDR3 amino acids: CASSLASVHQETQYF. The CDR3 region has the DNA TGCGCCAGCAGCTTGGCCTCAGTACACCAAGAGACCCAGTACTTC.

V gene TRBV9 combines with J gene TRBJ1-1, with a weak D call TRBD1 (5 bases). Trimming took off 3 bases at V and 2 bases at J, with 8 bases between the two ends. Germline V gives CDR1 SGDLS, CDR2 YYNGEE. The length of the CDR3 is 13 residues. The CDR3 DNA reads TGTGCCAGCAGCGGAGGGACTAACACTGAAGCTTTCTTT. Translating gives CASSGGTNTEAFF.

The rearrangement uses TRBV5-4 and TRBJ2-3; 9 positions agree with TRBD2. Germline CDR1 reads SGHNT; CDR2 reads YYREEE (reference sequence). Trimming took 0 bases from V and 4 from J; bases not matched to a gene: 6. CDR3 length equals 16 residues. The CDR3, as DNA: TGTGCCAGCAGCTTGGGGGCGGGAGGGCCCGCAGATACGCAGTATTTT. Translated, it gives CASSLGAGGPADTQYF.